The 8 T cell receptor beta chains given below trace back to one sample, sequenced in a study of blood T cell repertoires in COVID-19. Libraries were prepared by immunoSEQ multiplex PCR; TCRdb keeps only in-frame clonotypes and omits some of them. Here the sample spans about 73,000 clones, 83% being singletons. Sequencing input: peripheral blood. These receptors were obtained from a woman aged 60-70 years with acute or convalescent COVID-19.

The chain employs TRBV18 and TRBJ1-2; 9 positions match TRBD1. The CDR3 covers 14 residues. The V gene end was trimmed by 2 bases and the J gene end by 6 bases; junction bases not matched to a gene: 4. CDR1 is KGHSH and CDR2 is LQKENI in the germline V gene. The CDR3 coding sequence is TGTGCCAGCTCACCAGGCAGGACAGGGGATGGCTACACCTTC. It is translated as CASSPGRTGDGYTF.

The V and J genes are TRBV29-1 and TRBJ1-3; 9 bases fit TRBD1. V lost 7 bases and J lost 2; bases outside the gene matches: 0. The germline CDR1 and CDR2 sequences are SQVTM and ANQGSEA. This CDR3 has 12 residues. The CDR3 loop reads CSGTGAGNTIYF. DNA for the CDR3: TGCAGCGGGACAGGGGCTGGAAACACCATATATTTT.

The rearrangement joins TRBV6-5 to TRBJ1-1; no reliable D call. Germline-derived CDR1 and CDR2 are MNHEY and SVGAGI. The CDR3 runs 13 residues. The V end lost 6 bases, the J end lost 1 base, and 9 bases lay between the germline ends. The CDR3 DNA sequence: TGTGCCAGCAGCATCCAAGCGAACACTGAAGCTTTCTTT. Its protein is CASSIQANTEAFF.

This chain joins TRBV12-5 and TRBJ1-2; 8 nucleotides line up with TRBD1. The junction had 22 bases not matched to a gene; V was cut back by 3 bases and J by 7 bases. Per the germline V gene, CDR1 is LGHNT and CDR2 is FRNRAP. The CDR3 spans 19 residues. The CDR3 here is CASGFLRGTGGTVTSGYTF. The CDR3 region has the DNA TGTGCTAGTGGTTTCCTAAGGGGGACAGGCGGAACAGTGACGTCTGGCTACACCTTC. Supplemented by reference TRBV12-5 and TRBJ1-2, the full variable domain reads DARVTQTPRHKVTEMGQEVTMRCQPILGHNTVFWYRQTMMQGLELLAYFRNRAPLDDSGMPKDRFSAEMPDATLATLKIQPSEPRDSAVYFCASGFLRGTGGTVTSGYTFGSGTRLTVV.

V and J are TRBV5-1 and TRBJ2-5, with TRBD2 identical over 8 bases. V was pared by 6 bases and J by 5 bases, with 6 bases of the junction left unmatched. The germline CDR1 and CDR2 sequences are SGHRS and YFSETQ. CDR3 length equals 13 residues. DNA for the CDR3: TGCGCCAGCACTACGGGGGGGCGGGAGACCCAGTACTTC. Translation gives CASTTGGRETQYF.

There are a few counts of this clone. The chain has TRBV5-1 and TRBJ2-5; 15 nucleotides line up with TRBD2. The CDR3 is 16 amino acids. The germline CDR1 and CDR2 sequences are SGHRS and YFSETQ. The J segment lost 1 base and the V segment lost 3 bases, leaving 1 base of the junction unmatched. The CDR3, as DNA: TGCGCCAGCAGCTCGGGACTAGCGGGGGGCCAAGAGACCCAGTACTTC. Amino acids: CASSSGLAGGQETQYF.

The V call is TRBV5-4, the J call TRBJ1-5, with a tentative D call TRBD1 (6 bases). The V gene's germline CDR1 is SGHNT and CDR2 YYREEE (reference sequence). The CDR3 contains 16 residues. Trimming removed 2 bases from V and 4 bases from J, with 16 bases in between. As DNA, the CDR3 is TGTGCCAGCAGCTTACAGGGCGCGGGGGGGAATCAGCCCCAGCATTTT. Translated: CASSLQGAGGNQPQHF.

This clone was observed a single time. The chain employs TRBV10-2 and TRBJ1-6, with D hard to call. Germline V gives CDR1 WSHSY, CDR2 SAAADI. The CDR3 runs 14 residues. V was cut by 6 bases and J by 0 bases, with 6 bases left in between. The CDR3 sequence is CASSAYSYNSPLHF. Written as DNA, the CDR3 is TGCGCCAGCAGCGCCTACTCCTATAATTCACCCCTCCACTTT.